A single sample gave rise to the 23 T cell receptor beta chains below, sequenced in a study of shared clonotypes between healthy human individuals. Only in-frame clones appear in the TCRdb table, and some are missing; sequencing was by immunoSEQ multiplex PCR. The data show some 580,000 clones, with roughly 98% seen just once and 0.3% held by the top ten. As defined, naive CD8 cells were CD45RO-negative and positively selected for CCR7, with terminally differentiated effector memory CD45RA+ cells excluded. The source material was naive CD8+ T cells sorted from blood. These receptor sequences come from a man younger than 40 in good health.

This clone appeared once. CDR3 sequence: CASSQEGGFYPTDTQYF. The CDR3 bases are TGCGCCAGCAGCCAAGAAGGCGGGTTTTATCCCACAGATACGCAGTATTTT. This chain connects TRBV4-1 to TRBJ2-3; possibly TRBD2 for D (5 bases). V was pared by 0 bases and J by 2 bases, with 15 bases between. This CDR3 is built from 17 residues. Germline lookup yields CDR1 MGHRA and CDR2 YSYEKL.

The CDR3 nucleotides read TGTGCCAGCAGCGTTGGGACAGGGGTTAGCCTAGGCTACACCTTC. This gives the protein CASSVGTGVSLGYTF. The chain combines TRBV9 with TRBJ1-2; 10 bases are shared with TRBD1. The CDR3 length is 15 residues. With 2 bases clipped from V and 8 bases from J, the junction kept 9 bases outside the gene matches. The germline gives CDR1 SGDLS, CDR2 YYNGEE.

This clone was found a few times. V is TRBV5-1 and J is TRBJ2-7; TRBD2 matches at 9 bases. V was clipped by 0 bases and J by 5 bases; unmatched bases: 12. Germline V lookup: CDR1 SGHRS, CDR2 YFSETQ. The CDR3 sequence is 17 residues long. In DNA, the CDR3 is TGCGCCAGCAGCTTGGCTCGGGGGCGGGAGGGGTCCGACGAGCAGTACTTC. It translates to CASSLARGREGSDEQYF.

The chain uses TRBV7-8 and TRBJ2-5; D unclear. The CDR3 is 15 amino acids. Germline CDR1 SGHVS, CDR2 FQNEAQ. The V end was cut by 1 base, the J end by 0 bases, with 9 bases between. CDR3 residues: CASSLDAWNQETQYF. The CDR3, as DNA: TGTGCCAGCAGCTTAGACGCATGGAACCAAGAGACCCAGTACTTC.

The chain recombines TRBV10-1 with TRBJ2-1; a weak D match, TRBD2 (5 bases). The V end was cut by 0 bases, the J end by 4 bases, with 10 bases between. Germline V gene lookup returns CDR1 WNHNN and CDR2 SYGVQD (reference sequence). CDR3 length: 15 residues. CDR3 amino acids: CASSESLVSYNEQFF. CDR3 nucleotide sequence: TGCGCCAGCAGTGAGTCACTAGTTTCGTACAATGAGCAGTTCTTC.

The rearrangement uses TRBV28 and TRBJ2-7; possible D gene TRBD1, 6 bases. The V end was cut by 10 bases, the J end by 3 bases, with 28 bases between. Per germline, CDR1 MDHEN and CDR2 SYDVKM. The CDR3 covers 17 residues. CDR3 bases: TGTGCCACCGCCGTCACAGGGCATAGTCCCTCCAACTACGAGCAGTACTTC. Amino acids: CATAVTGHSPSNYEQYF.

The gene calls are TRBV5-1 and TRBJ2-1, with a weak D call TRBD1 (6 bases). Germline values: CDR1 SGHRS, CDR2 YFSETQ. The CDR3 runs to 17 residues. Trimming pared 4 bases from V and 5 bases from J, leaving 22 bases between. The CDR3 DNA is TGCGCCAGCAGCACCAGAATTGGGGGCCTATCCGACAATGAGCAGTTCTTC. It encodes CASSTRIGGLSDNEQFF.

The V and J genes are TRBV9 and TRBJ2-3; D gene ambiguous. Germline CDR1 is SGDLS and CDR2 is YYNGEE. V lost 4 bases and J 3 bases, leaving 12 bases between the germline ends. The CDR3 sequence is 14 residues long. The CDR3 DNA sequence: TGTGCCAGCAGCCTTTTAGTGGAGACAGATACGCAGTATTTT. This sequence encodes CASSLLVETDTQYF.

Here the CDR3 DNA reads TGTGCCAGCAGCGCGGTAGGCTCTGAAGCTTTCTTT. This gives the protein CASSAVGSEAFF. J is TRBJ1-1 and V is TRBV9; D uncertain. The CDR3 spans 12 residues. Germline V gives CDR1 SGDLS, CDR2 YYNGEE. V was clipped by 3 bases and J by 6 bases, with 9 bases between them.

This clone showed up just once. The rearrangement uses TRBV28 and TRBJ2-7; D possibly corresponds to TRBD2 (6 bases). This CDR3 has 17 residues. Trimming removed 3 bases from V and 0 bases from J, with 18 bases in between. CDR1 is MDHEN, CDR2 SYDVKM, per germline. CDR3 DNA: TGTGCCAGCAGTTTTCTCCCGGGGAGGTCAAGCTCCTACGAGCAGTACTTC. This gives the protein CASSFLPGRSSSYEQYF.

Turning to this clone: Germline and junction disagree at one end, which may indicate a read error. The chain combines TRBV7-7 with TRBJ2-3, with unresolved D. CDR1 and CDR2 from the germline V gene are SSHAT and FNYEAQ (reference sequence). CDR3 size: 13 residues. As DNA, the CDR3 is TGTGCTAGCAGCTTAAAGTCGGCAGATACGCAGTATTTT. This translates into CASSLKSADTQYF.

The chain employs TRBV9 and TRBJ2-3; no clear D. Germline loops: CDR1 SGDLS, CDR2 YYNGEE. Trimming pared 0 bases from V and 4 bases from J, leaving 12 bases between. The CDR3 sequence is 15 residues long. The CDR3 DNA reads as TGTGCCAGCAGCGTAGATCCAGGCGGCGCAGATACGCAGTATTTT. Its protein is CASSVDPGGADTQYF.

The chain uses TRBV7-6 and TRBJ2-2; D possibly corresponds to TRBD2 (6 bases). In germline, CDR1 is SGHVS, CDR2 FNYEAQ. This CDR3 has 20 amino acids. The ends were cut back, 0 bases at V and 1 base at J, with 21 bases in the middle. The CDR3 reads CASSLAPNHASDLNTGELFF. The CDR3 DNA reads as TGTGCCAGCAGCTTAGCACCAAACCACGCTAGCGACTTGAACACCGGGGAGCTGTTTTTT.

The rearrangement links TRBV7-9 to TRBJ2-5; no reliable D call. Germline CDR1 is SEHNR and CDR2 is FQNEAQ (reference sequence). The CDR3 is 14 residues long. Trimming cost V 5 bases and J 5 bases, with 15 bases left between them. The DNA for the CDR3 is TGTGCCAGCAGCCCGCCGCTGGGTTCCGAGACCCAGTACTTC. Translating it yields CASSPPLGSETQYF.

This chain connects TRBV7-6 to TRBJ2-5; 7 bases fit TRBD2. Germline assignment: CDR1 SGHVS and CDR2 FNYEAQ. V lost 3 bases, J lost 1 base, and 2 bases stayed unmatched. The CDR3 runs 14 residues. CDR3 sequence: CASSFREGQETQYF. CDR3 in DNA: TGTGCCAGCAGCTTCAGGGAGGGCCAAGAGACCCAGTACTTC.

This chain uses TRBV7-9 with TRBJ2-2; D not certain. The V gene's germline CDR1 is SEHNR and CDR2 FQNEAQ (reference sequence). With 4 bases removed from V and 6 bases from J, the gap between germline ends came to 12 bases. The CDR3 loop spans 14 amino acids. Here the CDR3 DNA reads TGTGCCAGCAGCTACCCGGGCTCGGCCGGGGAGCTGTTTTTT. Residues: CASSYPGSAGELFF.

The CDR3 loop reads CAWMSRANTYEQYF. The CDR3 nucleotides are TGTGCCTGGATGTCGCGGGCCAATACCTACGAGCAGTACTTC. The V and J genes are TRBV30 and TRBJ2-7, with D perhaps TRBD2 (5 bases). The germline V gene has CDR1 GTSNPN and CDR2 SVGIG (reference sequence). This CDR3 spans 14 amino acids. V shed 4 bases and J shed 2 bases, with 15 bases lying between them.

V and J are TRBV4-1 and TRBJ2-7, with 9 positions matching TRBD2. Losses at the gene ends were 3 bases for V and 0 bases for J; bases not matched to a gene: 3. There are 15 residues in the CDR3. Germline V gene data show CDR1 as MGHRA and CDR2 as YSYEKL. The CDR3 region is CASSQTSGSSYEQYF. The CDR3 DNA reads as TGCGCCAGCAGCCAGACTAGCGGCAGCTCCTACGAGCAGTACTTC.

Comment on this clone: Other DNA variants within this sample encode the same CDR3. The chain uses TRBV9 and TRBJ2-7; 9 bases line up with TRBD2. The CDR3 contains 14 residues. CDR1 SGDLS and CDR2 YYNGEE come from the germline V gene. Trimming took 2 bases from V and 2 from J; bases not matched to a gene: 2. The CDR3 loop reads CASSVSGGTYEQYF. In DNA form, the CDR3 reads TGTGCCAGCAGCGTTAGCGGGGGAACCTACGAGCAGTACTTC.

This chain connects TRBV27 to TRBJ2-5, with D perhaps matching TRBD2 (5 bases). CDR1 is MNHEY and CDR2 is SMNVEV in the germline V gene (reference sequence). Trimming took off 4 bases at V and 0 bases at J, with 12 bases between the two ends. The CDR3 is 15 residues long. CDR3 region: CASSSLAGNQETQYF. The CDR3 DNA sequence: TGTGCCAGCAGTTCCCTTGCGGGCAACCAAGAGACCCAGTACTTC.

As concerns this clone: The same CDR3 also results from other DNA sequences found in this sample. This rearrangement joins TRBV27 to TRBJ2-1, with D hard to call. The CDR3 spans 13 residues. V was cut by 3 bases and J by 0 bases, with 3 bases left in between. Germline CDR1 MNHEY, CDR2 SMNVEV (reference sequence). The CDR3 loop reads CASSLSSYNEQFF. CDR3 sequence (DNA): TGTGCCAGCAGTTTGAGCTCCTACAATGAGCAGTTCTTC.

J is TRBJ2-2 and V is TRBV18; 8 nucleotides agree with TRBD1. Germline trimming cut 6 bases from V and 5 bases from J; bases unmatched to any gene: 8. This CDR3 spans 15 amino acids. Germline assignment: CDR1 KGHSH and CDR2 LQKENI. CDR3: CASSSGTGLTGELFF. The CDR3 nucleotides are TGTGCCAGCTCGTCCGGGACAGGACTTACCGGGGAGCTGTTTTTT.

Points on this clone: This specimen includes other DNA sequences encoding the same CDR3. The chain has TRBV7-9 and TRBJ1-1; weak D call: TRBD1 (6 bases). Trimming left V 6 bases short and J 5 bases short, with 10 bases between. CDR3 length: 12 residues. Germline values: CDR1 SEHNR, CDR2 FQNEAQ (reference sequence). CDR3 nucleotide sequence: TGTGCCAGCAGTCAAGGGGGGACTGAAGCTTTCTTT. Translation: CASSQGGTEAFF.